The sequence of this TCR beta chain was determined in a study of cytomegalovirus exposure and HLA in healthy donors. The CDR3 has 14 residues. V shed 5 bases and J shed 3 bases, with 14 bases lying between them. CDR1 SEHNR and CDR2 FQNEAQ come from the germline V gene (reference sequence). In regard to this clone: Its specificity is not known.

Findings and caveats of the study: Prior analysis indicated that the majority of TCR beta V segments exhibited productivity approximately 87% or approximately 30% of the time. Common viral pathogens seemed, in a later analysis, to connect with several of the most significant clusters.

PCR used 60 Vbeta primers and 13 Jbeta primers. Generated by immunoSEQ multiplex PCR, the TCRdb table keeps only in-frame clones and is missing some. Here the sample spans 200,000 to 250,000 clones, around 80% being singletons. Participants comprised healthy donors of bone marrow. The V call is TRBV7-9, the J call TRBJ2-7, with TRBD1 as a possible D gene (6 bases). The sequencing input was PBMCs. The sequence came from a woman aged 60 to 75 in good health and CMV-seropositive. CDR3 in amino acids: CASSQRGSLYEQYF. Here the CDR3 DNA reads TGTGCCAGCAGCCAGAGGGGGTCCCTCTACGAGCAGTACTTC. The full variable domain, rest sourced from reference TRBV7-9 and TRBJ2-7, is DTGVSQNPRHKITKRGQNVTFRCDPISEHNRLYWYRQTLGQGPEFLTYFQNEAQLEKSRLLSDRFSAERPKGSFSTLEIQRTEQGDSAMYLCASSQRGSLYEQYFGPGTRLTVT.